Following are 9 T cell receptor beta chains from one sample sequenced in a study of human T cells and chemical hapten exposure (dated by TCRdb to about 2021). The protocol used for the library was RACE. Sequenced using a NextSeq 500. TCRdb trimmed public reads at Q25 via fastp, called clones via MiXCR and kept in-frame beta chains. CDR3 protein duplicates are merged, each entry listing the most common genes and DNA. The sample includes approximately 90,000 distinct CDR3 sequences, with around 8.8% observed a single time. Approximately 2.9% of the sample is held by the ten biggest clonotypes. Interpreted using the paper, the time point label stands for: healthy volunteer bleed at 2 weeks. Total RNA was extracted from unfractionated whole blood collected in Tempus Blood RNA tubes. The source material was whole blood. The source is a female donor in good health. Some clones in this sample may be carry-over from other donors' samples.

Only a few counts were recorded for this clonotype. The V gene is TRBV28, the J gene TRBJ2-1; D ambiguous. Trimming took 7 bases from V and 0 from J, leaving 7 bases between them. The CDR3 is made up of 13 amino acids. CDR1 is MDHEN and CDR2 is SYDVKM in the germline V gene. The CDR3 is CASIKSSYNEQFF. The CDR3, as DNA: TGTGCCAGCATCAAAAGCTCCTACAATGAGCAGTTCTTC.

This clonotype was recorded a few times. The chain carries TRBV15 and TRBJ2-4; 11 bases agree with TRBD2. The CDR3 length is 14 residues. After removal of 5 bases from V and 5 bases from J, the junction contained 2 bases not matched to a gene. Looked up from germline, CDR1 is LNHNV and CDR2 is YYDKDF (reference sequence). Here the CDR3 DNA reads TGTGCCACCAGCCGGGGACTAGCGGAAAACATTCAGTACTTC. It codes for CATSRGLAENIQYF.

The rearrangement joins TRBV7-9 to TRBJ1-2, with a weak D call TRBD1 (5 bases). Germline CDR1 reads SEHNR; CDR2 reads FQNEAQ (reference sequence). The V gene lost 0 bases and the J gene lost 6 bases, with 8 bases spanning the gap. The CDR3 runs to 13 residues. The CDR3 reads CASSLAGTDGYTF. CDR3 DNA sequence: TGTGCCAGCAGCTTAGCCGGGACGGATGGCTACACCTTC.

This clonotype was seen many times. V is TRBV7-3 and J is TRBJ2-7; TRBD1 matches 9 bases. CDR1 and CDR2 from the germline V gene are SGHTA and FQGTGA. CDR3 length: 13 residues. V lost 6 bases and J lost 6; bases outside the gene matches: 6. The CDR3 is CASSPDRGGEQYF. CDR3 DNA: TGTGCCAGCAGTCCGGACAGGGGTGGCGAGCAGTACTTC.

Notes on this clonotype: A much larger clone differs by one base, so this may be a read error. This rearrangement joins TRBV20-1 to TRBJ1-3; D is ambiguous. CDR1 is DFQATT, CDR2 SNEGSKA, per germline (reference sequence). Trimming took off 2 bases at V and 0 bases at J, with 11 bases between the two ends. This CDR3 is 15 amino acids long. CDR3 protein: CSARSPVDSGNTIYF. DNA for the CDR3: TGCAGTGCTAGAAGTCCGGTCGACTCTGGAAACACCATATATTTT.

This clonotype was picked up one time. A read error may explain this, as a much larger clone is one base away. The rearrangement uses TRBV20-1 and TRBJ2-2; D might be TRBD2 (5 bases). Germline lookup yields CDR1 DFQATT and CDR2 SNEGSKA (reference sequence). The CDR3 consists of 13 residues. The ends were cut back, 7 bases at V and 6 bases at J, with 15 bases in the middle. CDR3 amino acids: CSVHAGEAGELFF. CDR3 in DNA: TGCAGTGTCCACGCGGGTGAGGCCGGGGAGCTGTTTTTT.

The chain couples TRBV18 to TRBJ2-3; 7 nucleotides agree with TRBD2. Germline CDR1 is KGHSH and CDR2 is LQKENI. The junction had 19 bases not matched to a gene; V was cut back by 3 bases and J by 4 bases. The CDR3 runs 19 residues. In DNA form, the CDR3 reads TGTGCCAGCTCACCCGGCGGGAGAGAGGGTGATGTTTCGTCAGATACGCAGTATTTT. Translated: CASSPGGREGDVSSDTQYF.

In its sample, this clonotype was seen many times. This sequence joins TRBV18 and TRBJ2-4, with D hard to call. V lost 2 bases and J lost 3, with 8 bases in between. The CDR3 is 14 amino acids. Looked up from germline, CDR1 is KGHSH and CDR2 is LQKENI. CDR3 sequence reads: CASSPDRSKNIQYF. The CDR3 DNA follows: TGTGCCAGCTCACCAGATAGGAGCAAAAACATTCAGTACTTC.

The chain is built from TRBV10-3 and TRBJ2-5; possible D gene TRBD2, 5 bases. Germline CDR1 is ENHRY and CDR2 is SYGVKD. V lost 2 bases and J lost 1, with 11 bases in between. The CDR3 loop spans 15 amino acids. CDR3 residues: CAISERLASQETQYF. The CDR3 DNA reads TGTGCCATCAGTGAGAGGTTAGCGAGCCAAGAGACCCAGTACTTC.